The 4 T cell receptor beta chains presented below share a single source sample, sequenced in a study of cytotoxic CD8 clonotypes in ibrutinib-treated CLL. Sequenced by immunoSEQ multiplex PCR; TCRdb stores in-frame clones only, minus some. The table has 150,000 or so clones, 70% to 85% seen once; the top ten hold approximately 27%. Sequencing used PBMCs, obtained after 12 months of ibrutinib treatment. The receptors were gathered from a human donor with chronic lymphocytic leukemia.

The rearrangement links TRBV2 to TRBJ2-7; possible D gene TRBD1, 6 bases. Per the germline V gene, CDR1 is SNHLY and CDR2 is FYNNEI. Between the trimmed V and J ends, which lost 6 bases and 3 bases, there was a span of 9 bases. The CDR3 consists of 12 residues. The DNA for the CDR3 is TGTGCCAGCAGACAGGGCATCTACGAGCAGTACTTC. This codes for CASRQGIYEQYF.

The chain couples TRBV6-5 to TRBJ2-2, with unresolved D. The CDR3 is made up of 16 amino acids. V lost 2 bases to trimming and J lost 3 bases, with 13 bases between them. Germline V gene data show CDR1 as MNHEY and CDR2 as SVGAGI. The CDR3 nucleotides read TGTGCCAGCAGTTACCCGCCGGCACTGTACACCGGGGAGCTGTTTTTT. Translation gives CASSYPPALYTGELFF.

The J gene is TRBJ1-1, the V gene TRBV6-5; a possible D gene is TRBD1 (6 bases). The germline CDR1 and CDR2 sequences are MNHEY and SVGAGI. V lost 0 bases and J lost 4, with 12 bases in between. The CDR3 covers 15 residues. The CDR3 sequence: CASSYSTGLTTEAFF. CDR3 in DNA: TGTGCCAGCAGTTACTCAACAGGGCTGACCACTGAAGCTTTCTTT.

This clone was seen a handful of times. V is TRBV9 and J is TRBJ2-4; 7 bases match TRBD2. Germline lookup yields CDR1 SGDLS and CDR2 YYNGEE. The CDR3 extends over 15 amino acids. V lost 0 bases to trimming and J lost 7 bases; unmatched junction nucleotides: 7. The CDR3: CASSVADWEGNIQYF. DNA for the CDR3: TGTGCCAGCAGCGTAGCCGACTGGGAGGGGAACATTCAGTACTTC.